This entry lists 15 T cell receptor beta chains sequenced from one sample in a study of neurological immune-mediated disorders. TCRdb passed the 5' RACE reads through MiXCR, listing each CDR3 protein once. The sample gives about 41,000 distinct CDR3 sequences, 12% of which show up once; roughly 1.3% is in the top ten. Specimen: PBMCs. All receptors come from a female donor in good health.

The chain is built from TRBV18 and TRBJ2-3; no definite D call. The CDR3 sequence is 11 residues long. Deletions cut 2 bases from V and 5 bases from J, with 2 bases between. CDR1 is KGHSH, CDR2 LQKENI, per germline. CDR3 in DNA: TGTGCCAGCTCACCAGTAGATACGCAGTATTTT. As protein: CASSPVDTQYF.

This clonotype was observed many times. The J gene is TRBJ2-3, the V gene TRBV12-3 or TRBV12-4, with no clear D. V lost 1 base to trimming and J lost 4 bases, with 3 bases between them. The CDR3 spans 12 residues. The CDR3: CASSLGSDTQYF. Written as DNA, the CDR3 is TGTGCCAGCAGTTTAGGGTCAGATACGCAGTATTTT.

The chain joins TRBV10-3 to TRBJ1-1; a possible D gene is TRBD1 (5 bases). The CDR3 runs to 15 residues. V shed 3 bases and J shed 4 bases, with 15 bases lying between them. Germline CDR1 reads ENHRY; CDR2 reads SYGVKD. The CDR3 reads CAISDKVGVITEAFF. In nucleotides, the CDR3 is TGTGCCATCAGTGATAAGGTGGGGGTGATCACTGAAGCTTTCTTT.

Many counts were recorded for this clonotype. One end of the junction does not line up with germline, which may come from a read error. The chain recombines TRBV7-7 with TRBJ2-1; D is unclear. This CDR3 has 14 amino acids. Looked up from germline, CDR1 is SSHAT and CDR2 is FNYEAQ (reference sequence). CDR3 DNA: TGTGCTAGCAGCTTAGACGGCAAATACAATGAGCAGTTCTTC. Translating it yields CASSLDGKYNEQFF.

This clonotype was observed a single time. The chain employs TRBV20-1 and TRBJ1-2; D is perhaps TRBD1 (5 bases). The ends were cut back, 6 bases at V and 4 bases at J, with 21 bases in the middle. In germline, CDR1 is DFQATT, CDR2 SNEGSKA (reference sequence). CDR3 length: 15 residues. CDR3 sequence: CSAGGNRVEIYGYTF. CDR3 nucleotide sequence: TGCAGTGCCGGGGGGAATAGAGTGGAGATCTATGGCTACACCTTC.

The sample holds many counts of this clonotype. The rearrangement links TRBV4-2 to TRBJ2-1, with 7 bases that match TRBD2. Germline CDR1 LGHNA, CDR2 YNFKEQ. The CDR3 totals 15 residues. The junction had 9 bases not matched to a gene; V was cut back by 3 bases and J by 7 bases. The CDR3 spells CASSQGWSGENEQFF. The CDR3 DNA sequence: TGTGCCAGCAGCCAGGGGTGGAGCGGGGAGAATGAGCAGTTCTTC.

In this sample, this clonotype turned up many times. The chain joins TRBV5-1 to TRBJ2-3; TRBD2 matches 12 bases. The CDR3 has 16 residues. Germline loops: CDR1 SGHRS, CDR2 YFSETQ. J was trimmed by 2 bases and V by 5 bases; bases with no gene match: 6. CDR3 protein: CASRPGTSGLTDTQYF. DNA for the CDR3: TGCGCCAGCAGGCCCGGGACTAGCGGGCTCACAGATACGCAGTATTTT.

In this sample, this clonotype turned up many times. This chain joins TRBV12-3 or TRBV12-4 and TRBJ2-2; the D is unclear. Trimming stripped 5 bases from V and 7 bases from J, with 5 bases between. There are 11 residues in the CDR3. The CDR3 coding sequence is TGTGCCAGCAGTCCCATCGGGGAGCTGTTTTTT. Translation: CASSPIGELFF.

Comment on this clonotype: A much larger clone differs by one base, so this may be a read error. V is TRBV5-6 and J is TRBJ1-5, with a possible D match to TRBD1 (6 bases). Germline V gives CDR1 SGHDT, CDR2 YYEEEE. The length of the CDR3 is 14 residues. CDR3 in DNA: TGTGCCAACAGCGCCACAGGGTTCAATCAGCCCCAGCATTTT. Its protein product is CANSATGFNQPQHF.

About this clonotype: A read error may produce the germline difference seen at one junction end. The rearrangement joins TRBV5-1 to TRBJ2-1, with 12 bases that match TRBD2. This CDR3 comprises 17 residues. Germline lookup yields CDR1 SGHRS and CDR2 YFSETQ. CDR3: CAGSSSGGVAFYNEQFF. Here the CDR3 DNA reads TGCGCCGGCAGCTCTAGCGGGGGGGTAGCTTTCTACAATGAGCAGTTCTTC.

This clonotype was counted ten times or more. The rearrangement links TRBV18 to TRBJ2-7; a weak D match, TRBD2 (5 bases). CDR3 size: 13 residues. Looked up from germline, CDR1 is KGHSH and CDR2 is LQKENI. Trimming stripped 1 base from V and 7 bases from J, with 11 bases between. Here the CDR3 reads CASSPLQRDEQYF. In DNA form, the CDR3 reads TGTGCCAGCTCACCACTTCAGAGGGATGAGCAGTACTTC.

This clonotype was observed many times. The chain recombines TRBV5-1 with TRBJ1-1; TRBD1 is a possible D gene (5 bases). Trimming left V 0 bases short and J 4 bases short, with 13 bases between. This CDR3 has 15 residues. Germline V lookup: CDR1 SGHRS, CDR2 YFSETQ. DNA of the CDR3: TGCGCCAGCAGCTTGGACAGGTTTGGGGGCACTGAAGCTTTCTTT. It translates to CASSLDRFGGTEAFF.

This clonotype was detected many times. The chain couples TRBV25-1 to TRBJ2-7, with D tentatively TRBD1 (6 bases). The CDR3 is 12 amino acids. Germline V gives CDR1 MGHDK, CDR2 SYGVNS. CDR3 amino acids: CGSGTCAYEQYF. The CDR3 coding sequence is TGTGGCTCCGGGACATGCGCCTACGAGCAGTACTTC.

This clonotype was seen many times. The CDR3 protein is CASSVPGGVGGYTF. Written as DNA, the CDR3 is TGTGCCAGCAGCGTCCCAGGGGGTGTAGGTGGCTACACCTTC. The chain carries TRBV11-2 and TRBJ1-2; TRBD1 agrees at 7 bases. The CDR3 loop spans 14 amino acids. The ends lost 5 bases at V and 7 bases at J; junction bases unmatched: 10. Germline V gives CDR1 SGHAT, CDR2 FQNNGV.

In this sample, this clonotype turned up many times. The chain has TRBV11-2 and TRBJ2-1; TRBD2 matches at 12 bases. With 4 bases clipped from V and 6 bases from J, the junction kept 7 bases outside the gene matches. Germline V CDR1 and CDR2: SGHAT, FQNNGV. CDR3 length equals 16 residues. The CDR3: CASSSTLLAGGNEQFF. In nucleotides, the CDR3 is TGTGCCAGCAGCTCTACGTTACTAGCGGGAGGCAATGAGCAGTTCTTC.